This T cell receptor beta chain was sequenced during a study of technical replicates of blood from a few donors. This clone was detected once. Sequenced by immunoSEQ multiplex PCR; TCRdb stores in-frame clones only, minus some. The repertoire includes about 71,000 clones, approximately 97% of them detected once, and approximately 0.2% sits in the top ten. Germline lookup yields CDR1 SGDLS and CDR2 YYNGEE. The length of the CDR3 is 16 residues. Losses at the gene ends were 4 bases for V and 4 bases for J; bases not matched to a gene: 12. The clonotype originates from a human donor in good health. Sequencing input: T cells isolated from PBMCs. The chain uses TRBV9 and TRBJ1-2, with TRBD1 matching 8 bases. The CDR3 protein is CASSPGGRQSFYGYTF. The CDR3 coding sequence is TGTGCCAGCAGCCCAGGGGGCCGACAGTCCTTCTATGGCTACACCTTC. The full variable domain, completed using reference TRBV9 and TRBJ1-2, is DSGVTQTPKHLITATGQRVTLRCSPRSGDLSVYWYQQSLDQGLQFLIQYYNGEERAKGNILERFSAQQFPDLHSELNLSSLELGDSALYFCASSPGGRQSFYGYTFGSGTRLTVV.